Detailed here is one TCR beta chain. Ten or more counts support this clone. It lacks a known antigen. An end of the junction differs from the germline gene, which may be a read error. The read halts 3 residues ahead of the CDR3 end, with the missing end drawn from the germline J gene. Predominantly Caucasian heritage was noted among both the CVID patients and the healthy controls. From each donor, about 5 to 8.5 ml of heparinized peripheral whole blood was collected. Genomic DNA from adults with common variable immune deficiency (CVID) and from healthy adult controls was used to sequence TCRbeta CDR3 repertoires. The control group comprised some 22 healthy adult volunteers, some 12 female and about ten male, aged roughly 20 to 75 years with a mean age of roughly 32. Diluted blood was subjected to density centrifugation over Hypaque 1077 or Ficoll-Paque for isolation of peripheral blood mononuclear cells. Genomic DNA was obtained from unsorted mononuclear cells through either Qiagen column purification or a centrifugation-based method.

Including cysteine and phenylalanine, the CDR3 has 14 amino acids. Shown are 33 bases from within the CDR3, in frame from base 1. As encoded in the germline V gene (reference sequence), CDR1 is SSHAT while CDR2 is FNYEAQ. The source of the sample is a study of T cell clonality in common variable immunodeficiency (dated by TCRdb to about 2015). For sequencing input, CVID and control samples contributed equivalent amounts of genomic DNA. For every sample, a 60 bp segment covering the rearranged TCRbeta CDR3 region was amplified and then sequenced. The immunoSEQ assay, a bias-corrected multiplex PCR with high-throughput sequencing, was employed for TCRbeta amplification. In the original analysis: Every unique nucleotide sequence counted as a clone and was annotated with V, D and J genes, copy number and frequency. Sequences were labeled productive if in frame, and non-productive if out of frame or containing stop codons. As previously described, Shannon's entropy was used to calculate clonality. The predicted amino acid sequences of productive clones were used to derive the mean CDR3 Kyte-Doolittle hydropathy. Scaled V gene usage was hierarchically clustered using Manhattan distance and complete linkage with the R hclust function. Clone sharing by CDR3 amino acid sequence was assessed by resampling 12 repertoires per group over 100 rounds. The repertoires were screened for some 69 published EBV-specific TCRbeta sequences and approximately 230 published CMV-specific TCRbeta sequences. A couple of CVID samples that yielded fewer than 10,000 sequences were excluded from the analysis, so around 38 CVID repertoires were retained. TCRdb retrieved this table from immuneACCESS and kept in-frame rearrangements only. Not all clones are present; in checked studies, unresolved V genes account for under half, and no reason is known for the remainder. D and trimming come from the DNA, and the V and J calls and clone size come from that table. The sample has some 80,000 clones on record, with no singletons. Together, the top ten hold 0.8% of the sample.

General findings and caveats noted by the study authors: The authors noted that sequencing repertoires of T cell subpopulations would be needed to clarify what caused the increased clonality in CVID. CVID TCRbeta sequences were reported to have fewer deletions and N-nucleotide insertions and to lack highly modified clones with 13 or more V deletions. Even though DNA input was the same, control samples had an average of about 80,000 unique sequences each, compared with approximately 32,000 in CVID samples. Fewer TCRbeta clones were shared among CVID subjects than among healthy controls (p < 0.0001). TCRbeta clonality was higher in CVID subjects than in healthy controls (t-test p = 0.018), and the increase was most characteristic of about a third of subjects. Patient heterogeneity within the CVID cohort put limits on correlating repertoire features with clinical complications.

Sequences were obtained from peripheral blood mononuclear cells. The clonotype comes from a person aged 18 to 70 in good health. The V and J genes are TRBV7-7 and TRBJ2-2, and possibly TRBD2, on 7 matching bases. The CDR3 protein: CASSLGGDSGELFF. CDR3 DNA, as far as it was read: TGTGCTAGCAGCTTAGGGGGGGACTCCGGGGAG.